Each of the 19 T cell receptor beta chains below was sequenced from the same sample in a study of early T cells in non-severe SARS-CoV-2 infection. TCRdb processed the 5' RACE reads anew with MiXCR; each CDR3 protein has one entry. Of under 90,000 distinct CDR3 sequences in the sample, approximately 15% are singletons; the top ten hold roughly 6%. Sequenced material: whole blood. These receptor sequences come from an adult who was a healthcare worker with PCR-confirmed SARS-CoV-2 infection or an uninfected control (not recorded which).

The rearrangement joins TRBV7-6 to TRBJ2-7; D gene unclear. Germline V lookup: CDR1 SGHVS, CDR2 FNYEAQ. Between the trimmed V and J ends, which lost 5 bases and 0 bases, there was a span of 11 bases. This CDR3 is built from 14 residues. CDR3 region: CASSPQYSSYEQYF. CDR3 DNA sequence: TGTGCCAGCAGCCCTCAGTACAGCTCCTACGAGCAGTACTTC.

This clonotype was observed a few times. The genes are TRBV28 and TRBJ1-2, with D hard to call. V lost 4 bases and J 6 bases, leaving 12 bases between the germline ends. This CDR3 contains 13 residues. Germline V gives CDR1 MDHEN, CDR2 SYDVKM. The CDR3 protein is CASSSKSTHGYTF. In DNA form, the CDR3 reads TGTGCCAGCAGTTCAAAGAGTACCCATGGCTACACCTTC.

Many counts were recorded for this clonotype. This sequence joins TRBV20-1 and TRBJ2-7, with a tentative D call TRBD1 (5 bases). CDR1 is DFQATT and CDR2 is SNEGSKA in the germline V gene (reference sequence). The CDR3 consists of 14 residues. The V and J ends lost 3 bases and 0 bases respectively, with 12 bases between them. CDR3 residues: CSASSGIASYEQYF. CDR3 bases: TGCAGTGCTAGTTCAGGGATAGCCTCCTACGAGCAGTACTTC.

This clonotype came up a few times. The gene calls are TRBV21-1 and TRBJ1-2; no check of the table's D call, TRBD1, against the DNA was made. TRBV21-1 is a pseudogene segment. This CDR3 spans 15 amino acids. CDR3 amino acids: CASSPGTLLNYGYTF. In DNA form, the CDR3 reads TGTGCCAGCAGCCCCGGGACCCTCCTTAACTATGGCTACACCTTC.

This clonotype has at least ten counts. The CDR3 does not end in the conserved phenylalanine or tryptophan, so this is likely a read error. J is TRBJ2-7 and V is TRBV6-4, with 7 nucleotides matching TRBD2. V was clipped by 2 bases and J by 2 bases; unmatched bases: 6. The germline V gene has CDR1 MRHNA and CDR2 SNTAGT. The CDR3 loop spans 15 amino acids. The CDR3 bases are TGTGCCAGCAGTGACGGCGGGGGAGCCACCTACGAGCAGTACTCC. Translated, it gives CASSDGGGATYEQYS.

This clonotype occurred a few times. The genes are TRBV4-1 and TRBJ2-5; D gene unclear. CDR1 and CDR2 (germline): MGHRA, YSYEKL. This CDR3 comprises 12 residues. Trimming cost V 8 bases and J 3 bases, with 10 bases left between them. CDR3 nucleotides: TGCGCCAGCCGACGAGCTGAAGAGACCCAGTACTTC. Translated, it gives CASRRAEETQYF.

This clonotype showed up just a few times. The chain links TRBV20-1 to TRBJ2-7, with D hard to call. Per germline, CDR1 DFQATT and CDR2 SNEGSKA (reference sequence). The CDR3 covers 10 residues. V dropped 5 bases and J dropped 3 bases, with 5 bases sitting between them. In DNA form, the CDR3 reads TGCAGTGCTGGTCACTACGAGCAGTACTTC. This gives the protein CSAGHYEQYF.

Only a few counts were recorded for this clonotype. The CDR3 sequence: CASRLARPTNTEAFF. In DNA, the CDR3 is TGTGCAAGTCGCTTAGCCCGCCCGACGAACACTGAAGCTTTCTTT. V gene TRBV12-2 combines with J gene TRBJ1-1; the D call TRBD1 from the table was never checked on the DNA. TRBV12-2 is classified as a pseudogene. CDR3 length equals 15 residues.

This chain connects TRBV29-1 to TRBJ1-4; D is unclear. CDR3 length equals 11 residues. Between the trimmed V and J ends, which lost 7 bases and 5 bases, there was a span of 8 bases. Per the germline V gene, CDR1 is SQVTM and CDR2 is ANQGSEA. The CDR3 spells CSAVVNEKLFF. The CDR3, as DNA: TGCAGCGCGGTAGTGAATGAAAAACTGTTTTTT.

The rearrangement joins TRBV4-3 to TRBJ2-3; TRBD2 matches at 8 bases. This CDR3 contains 14 residues. After removal of 1 base from V and 6 bases from J, the junction contained 3 bases not matched to a gene. The germline V gene has CDR1 LGHNA and CDR2 YSLEER. The CDR3 loop is CASSQVAGRDTQYF. CDR3 sequence (DNA): TGCGCCAGCAGCCAAGTAGCGGGGCGGGATACGCAGTATTTT.

This clonotype was observed a handful of times. The chain employs TRBV28 and TRBJ1-5; perhaps TRBD1 as D (5 bases). The V and J ends lost 6 bases and 5 bases respectively, with 11 bases between them. Germline CDR1 is MDHEN and CDR2 is SYDVKM. This CDR3 spans 13 amino acids. In DNA form, the CDR3 reads TGTGCCAGCAGGAAACGGGGCCATCAGCCCCAGCATTTT. This translates into CASRKRGHQPQHF.

This chain connects TRBV10-3 to TRBJ2-7; D is possibly TRBD1 (6 bases). V lost 10 bases, J lost 0 bases, and 13 bases lay in between. Germline CDR1 and CDR2: ENHRY and SYGVKD. The CDR3 consists of 13 residues. The CDR3 coding sequence is TGTGCCAGTTTGGACAGCGACTCCTACGAGCAGTACTTC. It is translated as CASLDSDSYEQYF.

The chain carries TRBV12-3 or TRBV12-4 and TRBJ1-1; no clear D gene. The CDR3 extends over 13 amino acids. The V end was cut by 6 bases, the J end by 4 bases, with 12 bases between. The CDR3 spells CASSSTKRTEAFF. DNA for the CDR3: TGTGCCAGCAGCTCCACGAAGCGCACTGAAGCTTTCTTT.

There are many counts of this clonotype. The rearrangement links TRBV4-3 to TRBJ1-3, with D perhaps matching TRBD1 (5 bases). In germline, CDR1 is LGHNA, CDR2 YSLEER. With 0 bases removed from V and 0 bases from J, the gap between germline ends came to 12 bases. This CDR3 region has 17 residues. The CDR3 DNA follows: TGCGCCAGCAGCCAAGATTGGGGACGGAGCTCTGGAAACACCATATATTTT. Its translation: CASSQDWGRSSGNTIYF.

Of note for this clonotype: This may be a read error: a much more frequent sequence differs by one nucleotide. This is likely a read error, given that the CDR3 carries no conserved phenylalanine or tryptophan at its end. The rearrangement uses TRBV11-2 and TRBJ2-5; D not resolved. Trimming left V 3 bases short and J 4 bases short, with 3 bases between. CDR1 is SGHAT and CDR2 is FQNNGV in the germline V gene. CDR3 length: 11 amino acids. CDR3 DNA: TGTGCCAGCAGCTTCCGAGAGACCCAGTACTCC. This translates into CASSFRETQYS.

In this sample, this clonotype turned up many times. The chain uses TRBV15 and TRBJ2-7; weak D call: TRBD1 (5 bases). The germline gives CDR1 LNHNV, CDR2 YYDKDF (reference sequence). The CDR3 length is 14 residues. The V gene lost 4 bases and the J gene lost 1 base, with 11 bases spanning the gap. The chain's CDR3 is CATSTRQKSYEQYF. CDR3 nucleotides: TGTGCCACCAGCACCCGACAGAAGTCCTACGAGCAGTACTTC.

This clonotype was detected only a few times. V and J are TRBV7-2 and TRBJ2-1; D unresolved. The CDR3 has 15 amino acids. The germline gives CDR1 SGHTA, CDR2 FQGNSA. The V and J ends lost 5 bases and 4 bases respectively, with 15 bases between them. CDR3 DNA sequence: TGTGCCAGCAGCGCCGACTTAGGAATTTACAATGAGCAGTTCTTC. Protein: CASSADLGIYNEQFF.

V gene TRBV3-1 combines with J gene TRBJ2-1; D is unresolved. This CDR3 has 12 residues. Trimming cost V 1 base and J 8 bases, with 6 bases left between them. Germline CDR1 LGHDT, CDR2 YNNKEL (reference sequence). Written as DNA, the CDR3 is TGTGCCAGCAGCCAAGTTATCTATGAGCAGTTCTTC. Protein: CASSQVIYEQFF.

This chain uses TRBV10-3 with TRBJ1-2, with D possibly matching TRBD1 (6 bases). Germline-derived CDR1 and CDR2 are ENHRY and SYGVKD. The V and J ends lost 9 bases and 2 bases respectively, with 7 bases between them. There are 11 residues in the CDR3. The CDR3 spells CAITGNYGYTF. The DNA for the CDR3 is TGTGCCATAACAGGGAACTATGGCTACACCTTC.